Each of the 30 T cell receptor beta chains below was sequenced from the same sample in a study of identical twins. One entry per CDR3 protein results from TCRdb running MiXCR on the 5' RACE reads. The sample has 300,000 or so distinct CDR3 sequences; less than 9.5% are singletons. The same sample was also studied in work on yellow fever vaccine responses in identical twins.

The material sequenced was CD8+ T cells sorted from blood. All receptors derive from a woman younger than 35 in good health.

This clonotype was recorded a few times. This rearrangement joins TRBV7-9 to TRBJ2-3, with D unresolved. In germline, CDR1 is SEHNR, CDR2 FQNEAQ (reference sequence). The CDR3 is 16 amino acids. V lost 9 bases to trimming and J lost 1 base, with 20 bases between them. CDR3: CASHRSSGLRTDTQYF. CDR3 in DNA: TGTGCCAGTCATCGAAGCAGTGGGCTACGCACAGATACGCAGTATTTT.

This clonotype has only a few counts. The chain carries TRBV2 and TRBJ2-3, with a possible D match to TRBD1 (6 bases). CDR3 length: 15 residues. Trimming took off 6 bases at V and 0 bases at J, with 13 bases between the two ends. Germline V lookup: CDR1 SNHLY, CDR2 FYNNEI. The CDR3: CASSDDRISTDTQYF. Written as DNA, the CDR3 is TGTGCCAGCAGCGACGACAGGATTAGCACAGATACGCAGTATTTT.

Details on this clonotype: Given a much more abundant clone one base away, this may be a read error. The genes are TRBV25-1 and TRBJ2-2; D perhaps matches TRBD2 (7 bases). CDR1 is MGHDK, CDR2 SYGVNS, per germline. This CDR3 has 14 residues. In DNA form, the CDR3 reads TGTGCCAGCAGTGAATGGGGGGGCACCCGGGAGCTGTTTTTT. Protein sequence: CASSEWGGTRELFF.

This clonotype has at least ten counts. The chain carries TRBV4-1 and TRBJ2-7; 7 nucleotides match TRBD2. Germline CDR1 reads MGHRA; CDR2 reads YSYEKL. This CDR3 has 15 residues. V was pared by 0 bases and J by 2 bases, with 4 bases of the junction left unmatched. The CDR3 DNA reads TGCGCCAGCAGCCAAGACGGGGGGACCACCTACGAGCAGTACTTC. Amino acids: CASSQDGGTTYEQYF.

In this sample, this clonotype turned up many times. V gene TRBV20-1 combines with J gene TRBJ1-2; D remains ambiguous. CDR3 size: 16 residues. The germline gives CDR1 DFQATT, CDR2 SNEGSKA (reference sequence). Trimming removed 0 bases at V and 0 bases at J, with 14 bases between. Here the CDR3 DNA reads TGCAGTGCTAGAGATTTGAGGCAGGAAGCTAACTATGGCTACACCTTC. This encodes CSARDLRQEANYGYTF.

Note on this clonotype: The germline gene is not matched at one end of the junction; a read error may be the cause. This chain links TRBV4-3 with TRBJ2-7; TRBD1 aligns across 10 bases. Germline assignment: CDR1 LGHNA and CDR2 YSLEER. The CDR3 consists of 18 residues. The CDR3 sequence is CASSQDLIGGQGVYEQYF. CDR3 DNA sequence: TGCGCCAGCAGCCAAGATCTCATTGGAGGACAGGGGGTCTACGAGCAGTACTTT.

This clonotype was observed many times. The chain recombines TRBV6-5 with TRBJ1-1; weak D call: TRBD1 (5 bases). V lost 2 bases to trimming and J lost 1 base, with 8 bases between them. Germline CDR1 and CDR2: MNHEY and SVGAGI. CDR3 size: 14 residues. CDR3 sequence reads: CASSYGGGNTEAFF. In DNA, the CDR3 is TGTGCCAGCAGTTACGGGGGAGGGAACACTGAAGCTTTCTTT.

This clonotype was counted many times. This chain links TRBV7-8 with TRBJ1-1; D gene unclear. The CDR3 extends over 15 amino acids. Trimming cost V 5 bases and J 3 bases, with 16 bases left between them. Germline assignment: CDR1 SGHVS and CDR2 FQNEAQ. CDR3 sequence: CASSPWRLEDTEAFF. The CDR3 nucleotides read TGTGCCAGCAGCCCGTGGAGATTGGAGGACACTGAAGCTTTCTTT.

This clonotype was detected a few times. The gene calls are TRBV6-1 and TRBJ2-7; 7 nucleotides line up with TRBD1. The CDR3 contains 13 residues. Germline assignment: CDR1 MNHNS and CDR2 SASEGT. V dropped 7 bases and J dropped 1; count of bases not matched to a gene: 4. The CDR3 DNA reads TGTGCCAGCAAGACAGGGTTTTCCTACGAGCAGTACTTC. Protein: CASKTGFSYEQYF.

This clonotype was counted at least ten times. V usage is TRBV12-3 or TRBV12-4 and J usage is TRBJ2-2, with D unclear. The CDR3 covers 12 residues. V gave up 4 bases and J gave up 9 bases, with 9 bases separating them. CDR3 sequence (DNA): TGTGCCAGCAGTTACGAGGTCAGGGAGCTGTTTTTT. This encodes CASSYEVRELFF.

A few counts support this clonotype. The genes are TRBV29-1 and TRBJ1-1, with 7 bases lining up with TRBD1. Germline lookup yields CDR1 SQVTM and CDR2 ANQGSEA. Trimming at V came to 6 bases and at J to 3 bases, leaving 4 bases not matched to a gene. The CDR3 has 12 amino acids. The CDR3 here is CSVTGRDTEAFF. The CDR3 DNA is TGCAGCGTGACAGGGCGGGACACTGAAGCTTTCTTT.

This clonotype came up a few times. V and J are TRBV11-1 and TRBJ2-3, with 8 positions matching TRBD1. In germline, CDR1 is SGHAT, CDR2 FQDESV (reference sequence). This CDR3 region has 16 residues. V was pared by 5 bases and J by 0 bases, with 7 bases of the junction left unmatched. This chain's CDR3 is CASSERQGRSTDTQYF. For the CDR3, the DNA is TGTGCCAGCAGCGAACGACAGGGGCGAAGCACAGATACGCAGTATTTT.

Many counts were recorded for this clonotype. The V and J genes are TRBV3-1 and TRBJ2-5; 7 bases agree with TRBD2. Per the germline V gene, CDR1 is LGHDT and CDR2 is YNNKEL (reference sequence). Trimming took 1 base from V and 5 from J; bases not matched to a gene: 7. The CDR3 spans 15 residues. The CDR3 DNA reads TGTGCCAGCAGCCAAGGTCCGGGAGGAGGTGAGACCCAGTACTTC. Protein product: CASSQGPGGGETQYF.

This clonotype occurred many times. V usage is TRBV7-9 and J usage is TRBJ2-5; D is unclear. CDR1 is SEHNR and CDR2 is FQNEAQ in the germline V gene (reference sequence). The V end lost 4 bases, the J end lost 5 bases, and 20 bases lay between the germline ends. The length of the CDR3 is 16 residues. The CDR3 DNA sequence: TGTGCCAGCAGCTCCTACTTCGGGCAGATTGCGGAGACCCAGTACTTC. Amino acid sequence: CASSSYFGQIAETQYF.

This clonotype was counted a few times. This chain connects TRBV5-1 to TRBJ2-2, with TRBD1 identical over 9 bases. The CDR3 consists of 15 residues. CDR1 and CDR2 from the germline V gene are SGHRS and YFSETQ. V lost 3 bases and J lost 6; bases outside the gene matches: 6. The CDR3 loop reads CASSWDTGGPGELFF. The CDR3 DNA sequence: TGCGCCAGCAGCTGGGATACAGGGGGCCCCGGGGAGCTGTTTTTT.

This clonotype was counted at least ten times. The chain employs TRBV6-5 and TRBJ2-3, with D tentatively TRBD1 or TRBD2 (6 bases each). This CDR3 has 19 residues. Germline CDR1 MNHEY, CDR2 SVGAGI. V gave up 6 bases and J gave up 3 bases, with 28 bases separating them. The CDR3 region is CASRLVGPRDGGGTDTQYF. The CDR3 DNA reads TGTGCCAGCAGATTAGTCGGCCCTCGGGATGGAGGGGGGACAGATACGCAGTATTTT.

This clonotype was counted many times. The chain has TRBV9 and TRBJ2-1; 9 nucleotides match TRBD2. The length of the CDR3 is 16 residues. V lost 2 bases and J lost 2; bases outside the gene matches: 5. Germline-derived CDR1 and CDR2 are SGDLS and YYNGEE. This CDR3 is CASSVIAGEPYNEQFF. Here the CDR3 DNA reads TGTGCCAGCAGCGTGATAGCGGGAGAACCCTACAATGAGCAGTTCTTC. Supplemented by reference TRBV9 and TRBJ2-1, the full variable domain reads DSGVTQTPKHLITATGQRVTLRCSPRSGDLSVYWYQQSLDQGLQFLIQYYNGEERAKGNILERFSAQQFPDLHSELNLSSLELGDSALYFCASSVIAGEPYNEQFFGPGTRLTVL.

The rearrangement joins TRBV20-1 to TRBJ2-7; D gene ambiguous. Germline-derived CDR1 and CDR2 are DFQATT and SNEGSKA (reference sequence). V was shortened by 4 bases and J by 0 bases, with 13 bases between the two germline ends. The CDR3 consists of 14 residues. The CDR3 DNA is TGCAGTGCTACCACACCGGTCAGCTCCTACGAGCAGTACTTC. Its translation: CSATTPVSSYEQYF.

This clonotype has at least ten counts. The chain is built from TRBV4-1 and TRBJ2-7; D perhaps matches TRBD1 (5 bases). CDR1 is MGHRA and CDR2 is YSYEKL in the germline V gene. Trimming removed 3 bases at V and 0 bases at J, with 12 bases between. This CDR3 spans 15 amino acids. DNA of the CDR3: TGCGCCAGCAGCCAGGCATCAGGGAACTCCTACGAGCAGTACTTC. This sequence encodes CASSQASGNSYEQYF.

The V call is TRBV24-1, the J call TRBJ2-1; 9 bases line up with TRBD1. Losses at the gene ends were 0 bases for V and 5 bases for J; bases not matched to a gene: 7. The CDR3 spans 17 residues. Germline CDR1 and CDR2: KGHDR and SFDVKD. The DNA for the CDR3 is TGTGCCACCAGTGATTTGCAGTTGGGACAGGGAAACAATGAGCAGTTCTTC. Translation gives CATSDLQLGQGNNEQFF.

The chain recombines TRBV20-1 with TRBJ2-1, with D maybe TRBD2 (5 bases). There are 14 residues in the CDR3. Trimming removed 0 bases from V and 7 bases from J, with 13 bases in between. Germline V gene data show CDR1 as DFQATT and CDR2 as SNEGSKA (reference sequence). This CDR3 reads CSAREPAAKNEQFF. CDR3 in DNA: TGCAGTGCTAGAGAGCCAGCGGCCAAGAATGAGCAGTTCTTC.

The chain couples TRBV27 to TRBJ2-7; 7 positions agree with TRBD1. There are 15 residues in the CDR3. V shed 2 bases and J 3 bases; nucleotides not matched to a gene: 7. Germline lookup yields CDR1 MNHEY and CDR2 SMNVEV (reference sequence). CDR3 in DNA: TGTGCCAGCAGTTTAGGGGACAGCCGTATCTACGAGCAGTACTTC. It encodes CASSLGDSRIYEQYF.

This clonotype was detected many times. This chain links TRBV7-3 with TRBJ2-2; the D gene is possibly TRBD2 (5 bases). CDR1 SGHTA and CDR2 FQGTGA come from the germline V gene. The ends were cut back, 4 bases at V and 3 bases at J, with 9 bases in the middle. The CDR3 spans 14 residues. The CDR3 protein is CASSYGGYTGELFF. In nucleotides, the CDR3 is TGTGCCAGCAGCTACGGAGGTTACACCGGGGAGCTGTTTTTT.

This clonotype was detected only a few times. The chain uses TRBV4-3 and TRBJ2-7; D ambiguous. CDR3 length: 13 residues. V gave up 0 bases and J gave up 8 bases, with 11 bases separating them. The germline V gene has CDR1 LGHNA and CDR2 YSLEER. CDR3 region: CASSQDPATKQYF. The DNA for the CDR3 is TGCGCCAGCAGCCAAGATCCAGCTACGAAGCAGTACTTC.

The chain has TRBV7-9 and TRBJ2-7, with a possible D match to TRBD1 (6 bases). V was trimmed by 1 base and J by 5 bases, leaving 15 bases between them. In germline, CDR1 is SEHNR, CDR2 FQNEAQ (reference sequence). This CDR3 spans 15 amino acids. The CDR3 DNA follows: TGTGCCAGCAGCTTAGTTGGGGATCCAGGGGACGAGCAGTACTTC. This sequence encodes CASSLVGDPGDEQYF. Using reference TRBV7-9 and TRBJ2-7 for the parts outside the CDR3, the full variable domain is DTGVSQNPRHKITKRGQNVTFRCDPISEHNRLYWYRQTLGQGPEFLTYFQNEAQLEKSRLLSDRFSAERPKGSFSTLEIQRTEQGDSAMYLCASSLVGDPGDEQYFGPGTRLTVT.

The chain links TRBV3-1 to TRBJ2-3, with TRBD2 as a possible D gene (6 bases). Germline V gene lookup returns CDR1 LGHDT and CDR2 YNNKEL (reference sequence). Trimming removed 4 bases at V and 1 base at J, with 24 bases between. This CDR3 region has 19 residues. The CDR3 DNA reads TGTGCCAGCAGCCCCTCCTTGATGGAATTTTGGGAGGGCACAGATACGCAGTATTTT. Its translation is CASSPSLMEFWEGTDTQYF.

This clonotype was observed at least ten times. The J gene is TRBJ2-5, the V gene TRBV12-3 or TRBV12-4, with 8 positions matching TRBD2. This CDR3 has 15 amino acids. J lost 3 bases, V lost 8 bases, and 11 bases had no gene match. CDR3 coding DNA: TGTGCCAGCCGACAGGCCGACGGGGGGGAAGAGACCCAGTACTTC. Translating gives CASRQADGGEETQYF.

This clonotype appeared a few times. V usage is TRBV6-2 or TRBV6-3 and J usage is TRBJ2-1; TRBD1 matches 7 bases. Germline V CDR1 and CDR2: MNHEY, SVGEGT. V lost 7 bases, J lost 0 bases, and 6 bases stayed unmatched. The CDR3 consists of 15 residues. The DNA for the CDR3 is TGTGCCAGCACCGGGACAGAAATCTCCTACAATGAGCAGTTCTTC. It is translated as CASTGTEISYNEQFF.

This clonotype was counted between two and nine times. The gene calls are TRBV27 and TRBJ2-1, with no clear D. Germline-derived CDR1 and CDR2 are MNHEY and SMNVEV (reference sequence). Trimming removed 1 base at V and 10 bases at J, with 11 bases between. The CDR3 is 13 residues long. The CDR3 region has the DNA TGTGCCAGCAGTTTATTCCCCACTGACGAGCAGTTCTTC. As protein: CASSLFPTDEQFF.

At least ten counts were recorded for this clonotype. The chain employs TRBV20-1 and TRBJ1-1, with TRBD1 as a possible D gene (5 bases). Germline values: CDR1 DFQATT, CDR2 SNEGSKA (reference sequence). This CDR3 has 20 amino acids. V lost 0 bases to trimming and J lost 1 base, with 27 bases between them. CDR3 protein: CSARDLNPPGSPTENTEAFF. The CDR3 DNA reads as TGCAGTGCTAGAGATCTTAACCCCCCAGGGTCCCCAACTGAGAACACTGAAGCTTTCTTT.